This is a list of T cell receptor beta chains from one sample in a study of blood T cell repertoires in COVID-19. The repertoire was sequenced with immunoSEQ multiplex PCR; TCRdb's copy has only in-frame clones and lacks some. Seen here are about 94,000 clones, about 80% observed once, and the top ten hold 15% to 20%. Source material: peripheral blood. These receptors came from a woman over 75 with acute or convalescent COVID-19. Each CDR3 is given with its conserved first and last residue. Fields, in order: CDR3 protein, CDR3 DNA, V gene, J gene, clone size, D gene. D genes are given only for firm matches. Clone size is shown for a subset of rows, as once, few, many or a class of expanded clone.

cdr3_aa: CASSPLLQRAYNEQFF
cdr3_nt: TGTGCCAGCAGCCCCCTACTACAGCGGGCCTACAATGAGCAGTTCTTC
v_call: TRBV13
j_call: TRBJ2-1
clone_size: once
d_call: .

cdr3_aa: CAWSMVTGTHSPLHF
cdr3_nt: TGTGCCTGGAGTATGGTGACAGGGACTCATTCACCCCTCCACTTT
v_call: TRBV30
j_call: TRBJ1-6
clone_size: .
d_call: TRBD1

cdr3_aa: CASSVGQGAPQYF
cdr3_nt: TGCGCCAGCAGTGTCGGACAGGGGGCGCCTCAGTACTTC
v_call: TRBV5-1
j_call: TRBJ2-7
clone_size: .
d_call: TRBD1

cdr3_aa: CASSVDDGLRGEKLFF
cdr3_nt: TGTGCCAGCAGCGTAGATGACGGCCTAAGGGGTGAAAAACTGTTTTTT
v_call: TRBV9
j_call: TRBJ1-4
clone_size: few
d_call: .

cdr3_aa: CASSPTSGRAREQFF
cdr3_nt: TGTGCCAGCAGCCCAACTAGCGGGAGGGCCCGCGAGCAGTTCTTC
v_call: TRBV11-3
j_call: TRBJ2-1
clone_size: .
d_call: TRBD2

cdr3_aa: CASILYGYTF
cdr3_nt: TGTGCCAGCATACTTTATGGCTACACCTTC
v_call: TRBV27
j_call: TRBJ1-2
clone_size: once
d_call: .

cdr3_aa: CSASRPGTGGEAQHF
cdr3_nt: TGCAGTGCTAGTAGGCCTGGGACAGGGGGCGAGGCCCAGCATTTT
v_call: TRBV20-1
j_call: TRBJ1-5
clone_size: .
d_call: TRBD1

cdr3_aa: CASSPASGTYNEQFF
cdr3_nt: TGTGCCAGCTCACCAGCTAGCGGGACCTACAATGAGCAGTTCTTC
v_call: TRBV18
j_call: TRBJ2-1
clone_size: .
d_call: TRBD2

cdr3_aa: CASSFKEPNTGELFF
cdr3_nt: TGTGCCAGCAGCTTCAAGGAGCCGAACACCGGGGAGCTGTTTTTT
v_call: TRBV11-2
j_call: TRBJ2-2
clone_size: .
d_call: .

cdr3_aa: CASQQARGLQETQYF
cdr3_nt: TGTGCCAGCCAACAAGCCCGGGGACTACAAGAGACCCAGTACTTC
v_call: TRBV18
j_call: TRBJ2-5
clone_size: once
d_call: TRBD2

cdr3_aa: CASSLGGPHNYNEQFF
cdr3_nt: TGTGCCAGCAGCTTAGGGGGACCACATAATTACAATGAGCAGTTCTTC
v_call: TRBV2
j_call: TRBJ2-1
clone_size: .
d_call: .

cdr3_aa: CASSLGSTLASTDTQYF
cdr3_nt: TGTGCCAGCAGCTTAGGGTCCACCCTAGCTAGCACAGATACGCAGTATTTT
v_call: TRBV11-3
j_call: TRBJ2-3
clone_size: .
d_call: .

cdr3_aa: CASRQGARLDEQYF
cdr3_nt: TGTGCCAGTCGACAGGGAGCACGTCTGGACGAGCAGTACTTC
v_call: TRBV6-6
j_call: TRBJ2-7
clone_size: once
d_call: TRBD1

cdr3_aa: CASSEQITQPQHF
cdr3_nt: TGCGCCAGCAGTGAACAGATAACTCAGCCCCAGCATTTT
v_call: TRBV10-1
j_call: TRBJ1-5
clone_size: .
d_call: .

cdr3_aa: CASSFRQGSYGYTF
cdr3_nt: TGTGCCAGCAGCTTCCGACAGGGTTCGTATGGCTACACCTTC
v_call: TRBV7-8
j_call: TRBJ1-2
clone_size: .
d_call: TRBD1

cdr3_aa: CASSLGPGDSYEQYF
cdr3_nt: TGTGCCAGCAGCTTGGGGCCAGGGGACTCCTACGAGCAGTACTTC
v_call: TRBV5-5
j_call: TRBJ2-7
clone_size: .
d_call: .

cdr3_aa: CASSNGGGEPAETQYF
cdr3_nt: TGCGCCAGCAGCAACGGGGGAGGAGAGCCGGCAGAGACCCAGTACTTC
v_call: TRBV5-1
j_call: TRBJ2-5
clone_size: .
d_call: .

cdr3_aa: CASSSQPPDTQYF
cdr3_nt: TGTGCCAGCAGCTCACAGCCCCCAGATACGCAGTATTTT
v_call: TRBV11-3
j_call: TRBJ2-3
clone_size: .
d_call: .

cdr3_aa: CASSVVAGMNTEAFF
cdr3_nt: TGTGCCAGCAGCGTAGTTGCAGGGATGAACACTGAAGCTTTCTTT
v_call: TRBV9
j_call: TRBJ1-1
clone_size: .
d_call: .

cdr3_aa: CASSVGGSSYEQYF
cdr3_nt: TGTGCCAGCAGCGTAGGAGGGAGTTCCTACGAGCAGTACTTC
v_call: TRBV9
j_call: TRBJ2-7
clone_size: .
d_call: .

cdr3_aa: CAWSFIRDTGNTIYF
cdr3_nt: TGTGCCTGGAGTTTCATTCGGGACACCGGAAACACCATATATTTT
v_call: TRBV30
j_call: TRBJ1-3
clone_size: few
d_call: .

cdr3_aa: CASSSQGVLAGGLSYEQYF
cdr3_nt: TGTGCCAGCTCCTCCCAAGGAGTACTAGCGGGAGGCCTCTCCTACGAGCAGTACTTC
v_call: TRBV18
j_call: TRBJ2-7
clone_size: .
d_call: TRBD2

cdr3_aa: CASSPKQRNTEAFF
cdr3_nt: TGTGCCAGCAGCCCAAAACAGAGGAACACTGAAGCTTTCTTT
v_call: TRBV5-6
j_call: TRBJ1-1
clone_size: .
d_call: .

cdr3_aa: CASRDSPGELFF
cdr3_nt: TGTGCCAGCAGGGACAGTCCCGGGGAGCTGTTTTTT
v_call: TRBV2
j_call: TRBJ2-2
clone_size: .
d_call: .

cdr3_aa: CASSPGTPGNTIYF
cdr3_nt: TGTGCCAGCAGCCCAGGGACACCAGGAAACACCATATATTTT
v_call: TRBV11-2
j_call: TRBJ1-3
clone_size: .
d_call: .

cdr3_aa: CATSDRDRGRNTEAFF
cdr3_nt: TGTGCCACCAGTGATCGGGACAGGGGGAGGAACACTGAAGCTTTCTTT
v_call: TRBV24-1
j_call: TRBJ1-1
clone_size: .
d_call: TRBD1

cdr3_aa: CASSVAGRPQETQYF
cdr3_nt: TGTGCCAGCAGCGTAGCCGGGAGACCCCAAGAGACCCAGTACTTC
v_call: TRBV9
j_call: TRBJ2-5
clone_size: .
d_call: .

cdr3_aa: CASSLRDSNYGYTF
cdr3_nt: TGTGCCAGCAGCTTGAGGGACAGTAACTATGGCTACACCTTC
v_call: TRBV5-5
j_call: TRBJ1-2
clone_size: .
d_call: TRBD1

cdr3_aa: CASSLRPTDNSPLHF
cdr3_nt: TGTGCCAGCAGCCTACGACCGACAGACAATTCACCCCTCCACTTT
v_call: TRBV7-6
j_call: TRBJ1-6
clone_size: few
d_call: .

cdr3_aa: CATFRDYGYTF
cdr3_nt: TGTGCCACGTTCAGGGACTATGGCTACACCTTC
v_call: TRBV10-3
j_call: TRBJ1-2
clone_size: .
d_call: .

cdr3_aa: CASSIRGQWGLNTEAFF
cdr3_nt: TGTGCCAGTAGTATTAGGGGGCAATGGGGCCTGAACACTGAAGCTTTCTTT
v_call: TRBV19
j_call: TRBJ1-1
clone_size: .
d_call: TRBD1

cdr3_aa: CASSQIYRYEQFF
cdr3_nt: TGTGCCAGCTCCCAGATATACCGCTATGAGCAGTTCTTC
v_call: TRBV2
j_call: TRBJ2-1
clone_size: once
d_call: .

cdr3_aa: CASSPSLAGQYNEQFF
cdr3_nt: TGTGCCAGCTCACCGTCACTAGCGGGACAATACAATGAGCAGTTCTTC
v_call: TRBV18
j_call: TRBJ2-1
clone_size: .
d_call: TRBD2

cdr3_aa: CASSVGLAGLDEQFF
cdr3_nt: TGTGCCAGCAGCGTAGGACTAGCGGGATTGGATGAGCAGTTCTTC
v_call: TRBV9
j_call: TRBJ2-1
clone_size: once
d_call: TRBD2

cdr3_aa: CSVEDPRRGIGHGYTF
cdr3_nt: TGCAGCGTTGAAGATCCCAGGAGGGGAATTGGGCATGGCTACACCTTC
v_call: TRBV29-1
j_call: TRBJ1-2
clone_size: .
d_call: .

cdr3_aa: CASSFSGSLYNEQFF
cdr3_nt: TGTGCCAGCAGTTTTAGCGGGAGTTTGTACAATGAGCAGTTCTTC
v_call: TRBV6-6
j_call: TRBJ2-1
clone_size: .
d_call: TRBD2

cdr3_aa: CASSRDRGEETQYF
cdr3_nt: TGTGCCAGCTCCCGTGACCGGGGGGAAGAGACCCAGTACTTC
v_call: TRBV18
j_call: TRBJ2-5
clone_size: .
d_call: TRBD2

cdr3_aa: CASSQDPGGRREAFF
cdr3_nt: TGCGCCAGCAGCCAAGATCCGGGGGGGCGGCGAGAAGCTTTCTTT
v_call: TRBV4-1
j_call: TRBJ1-1
clone_size: .
d_call: .

cdr3_aa: CASSPPGLAGGVGEQFF
cdr3_nt: TGTGCCAGCAGCCCCCCCGGACTAGCGGGAGGAGTTGGTGAGCAGTTCTTC
v_call: TRBV7-2
j_call: TRBJ2-1
clone_size: .
d_call: TRBD2

cdr3_aa: CASSPRNQRGGSTDTQYF
cdr3_nt: TGTGCCAGCTCACCACGGAACCAAAGAGGAGGGAGCACAGATACGCAGTATTTT
v_call: TRBV18
j_call: TRBJ2-3
clone_size: .
d_call: .